The clone carrying this TCR beta chain showed up just a few times. Its antigen is not identified. The data originate from a study of T cells after yellow fever vaccination. Findings and caveats of the study: Weaker overall, the secondary response nonetheless peaked faster (day 5 versus 15). Most clones from primary vaccination resurfaced after the booster (96% CD4, approximately 87% CD8). Some clonotypes were seen in both the CD4 and the CD8 compartments. These made up a small share and likely arose from convergent recombination.

The authors made TCR cDNA by 5'RACE template switching, adding a universal primer site and UMIs. Each CDR3 protein is one row after TCRdb ran MiXCR on the 5' RACE reads. The sample includes some 600,000 distinct CDR3 sequences, approximately 13% of them seen just once. The V gene end was trimmed by 3 bases and the J gene end by 5 bases; junction bases not matched to a gene: 5. Germline CDR1 DFQATT, CDR2 SNEGSKA (reference sequence). The CDR3 length is 14 residues. The sequenced sample was PBMCs, obtained on the day of the yellow fever booster vaccination. The V gene is TRBV20-1, the J gene TRBJ2-7; 12 positions agree with TRBD2. This sequence originates from a man in his thirties or forties who received the YFV17D yellow fever vaccine. CDR3: CSASPTSGRDEQYF. The CDR3 nucleotides are TGCAGTGCTAGTCCGACTAGCGGGAGAGACGAGCAGTACTTC.